This entry describes one TCR beta chain. Sequencing was performed with immunoSEQ multiplex PCR; in TCRdb, only in-frame clones are kept and a portion is missing. The repertoire has under 350,000 clones, 85% to 90% of them found once; the top ten carry 1.5% to 2%. This entry is derived from a study of blood T cell repertoires in COVID-19. About the research overall: The origin of the acute and convalescent COVID-19 samples was the United States, Italy and Spain.

The CDR3 extends over 13 amino acids. V lost 5 bases, J lost 9 bases, and 17 bases lay in between. Germline CDR1 and CDR2: MNHEY and SVGAGI. The sequencing input was peripheral blood. This receptor was identified in a woman under 40 with COVID-19, enrolled during active disease. The rearrangement uses TRBV6-5 and TRBJ2-7; D unresolved. The CDR3 is CASSNDMGSRQYF. The CDR3 DNA is TGTGCCAGCAGTAACGACATGGGTTCGAGGCAGTACTTC.